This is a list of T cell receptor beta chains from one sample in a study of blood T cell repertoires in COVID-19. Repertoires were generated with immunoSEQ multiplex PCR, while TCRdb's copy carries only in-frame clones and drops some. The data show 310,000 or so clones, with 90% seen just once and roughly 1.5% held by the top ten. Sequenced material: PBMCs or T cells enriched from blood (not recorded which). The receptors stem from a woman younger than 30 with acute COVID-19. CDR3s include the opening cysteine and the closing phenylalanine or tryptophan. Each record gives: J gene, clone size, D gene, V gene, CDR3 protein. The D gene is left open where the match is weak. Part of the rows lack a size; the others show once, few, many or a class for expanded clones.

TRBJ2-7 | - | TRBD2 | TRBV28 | CASSLGTSGRGYEQYF
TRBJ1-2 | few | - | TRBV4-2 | CASSRDRGGDNYGYTF
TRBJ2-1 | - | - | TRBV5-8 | CASSQRLDYYNEQFF
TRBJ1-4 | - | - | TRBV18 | CASSPPGSPNEKLFF
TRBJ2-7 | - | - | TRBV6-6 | CASSYSRRGSSYEQYF
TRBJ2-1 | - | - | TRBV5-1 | CASSSWYGEQFF
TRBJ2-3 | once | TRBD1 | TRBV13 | CASSNPGTGGTTDTQYF
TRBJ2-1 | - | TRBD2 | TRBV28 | CATIAGGFHNEQFF
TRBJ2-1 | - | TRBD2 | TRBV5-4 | CASSLPNSGTTYNEQFF
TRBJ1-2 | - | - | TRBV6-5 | CASSYFGGEGSGYTF
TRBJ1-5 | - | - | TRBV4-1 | CASSQDFKRLINQPQHF
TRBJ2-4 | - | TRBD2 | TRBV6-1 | CASSEQSGGRAKNIQYF
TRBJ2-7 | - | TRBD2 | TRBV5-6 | CASSFGTSGSWAYEQYF
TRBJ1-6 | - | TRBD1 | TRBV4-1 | CASSQDRTGSDSYNSPLHF
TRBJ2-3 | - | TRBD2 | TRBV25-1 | CASSETGGPDTQYF
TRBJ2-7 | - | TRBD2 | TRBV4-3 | CASSAGLAGHYEQYF
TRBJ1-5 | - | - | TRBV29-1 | CSVESDSNQPQHF
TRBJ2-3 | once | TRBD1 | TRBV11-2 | CASRGLQGANTDTQYF
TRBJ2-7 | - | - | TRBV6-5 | CATHPTGASDYEQYF
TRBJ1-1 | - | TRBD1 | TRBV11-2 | CASSLGQWGSSFF
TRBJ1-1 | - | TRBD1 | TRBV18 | CASSRQGAEAFF